This TCR beta chain emerged from a study of sequential checkpoint blockade in melanoma. Background on the study: Randomization was 1:1 between first-line nivolumab→ipilimumab and ipilimumab→nivolumab.

Generated by immunoSEQ multiplex PCR, the TCRdb table keeps only in-frame clones and is missing some. The profile shows more than 10,000 clones, 60% to 70% of them singletons. Germline lookup yields CDR1 GTSNPN and CDR2 SVGIG (reference sequence). The CDR3 loop spans 14 amino acids. J lost 5 bases, V lost 1 base, and 7 bases had no gene match. Treatment given: randomized to nivolumab then ipilimumab (arm A) or the reverse (arm B). No patient had prior DNA-damaging chemotherapy. From thawed PBMCs, live CD3+CD8+ cells negative for CD19 and CD56 were sorted. The sequencing here drew on CD8+ T cells sorted from blood (inferred from file names), taken from a patient given nivolumab and ipilimumab in sequence. The origin of this receptor is a human donor with melanoma. The chain has TRBV30 and TRBJ2-5; 7 positions match TRBD2. CDR3: CAWSGVGGGETQYF. The DNA of the CDR3 is TGTGCCTGGAGTGGTGTGGGGGGAGGGGAGACCCAGTACTTC. The full variable domain, its missing parts supplied by reference TRBV30 and TRBJ2-5, is SQTIHQWPATLVQPVGSPLSLECTVEGTSNPNLYWYRQAAGRGLQLLFYSVGIGQISSEVPQNLSASRPQDRQFILSSKKLLLSDSGFYLCAWSGVGGGETQYFGPGTRLLVL.